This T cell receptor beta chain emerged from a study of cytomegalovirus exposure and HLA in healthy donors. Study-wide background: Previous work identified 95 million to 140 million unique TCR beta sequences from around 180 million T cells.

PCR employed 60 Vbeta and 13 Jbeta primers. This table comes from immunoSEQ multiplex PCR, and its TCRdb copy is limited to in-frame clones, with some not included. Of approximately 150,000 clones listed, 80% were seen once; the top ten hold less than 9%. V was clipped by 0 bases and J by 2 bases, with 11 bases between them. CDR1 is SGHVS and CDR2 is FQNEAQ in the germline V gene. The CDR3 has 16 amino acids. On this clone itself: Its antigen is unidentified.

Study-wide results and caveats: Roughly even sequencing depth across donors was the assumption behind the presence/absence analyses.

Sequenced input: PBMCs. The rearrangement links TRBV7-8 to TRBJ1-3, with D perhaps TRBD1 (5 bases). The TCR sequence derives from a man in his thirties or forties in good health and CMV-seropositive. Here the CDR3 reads CASSLAIGDTGNTIYF. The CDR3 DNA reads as TGTGCCAGCAGCTTAGCGATAGGGGATACTGGAAACACCATATATTTT.